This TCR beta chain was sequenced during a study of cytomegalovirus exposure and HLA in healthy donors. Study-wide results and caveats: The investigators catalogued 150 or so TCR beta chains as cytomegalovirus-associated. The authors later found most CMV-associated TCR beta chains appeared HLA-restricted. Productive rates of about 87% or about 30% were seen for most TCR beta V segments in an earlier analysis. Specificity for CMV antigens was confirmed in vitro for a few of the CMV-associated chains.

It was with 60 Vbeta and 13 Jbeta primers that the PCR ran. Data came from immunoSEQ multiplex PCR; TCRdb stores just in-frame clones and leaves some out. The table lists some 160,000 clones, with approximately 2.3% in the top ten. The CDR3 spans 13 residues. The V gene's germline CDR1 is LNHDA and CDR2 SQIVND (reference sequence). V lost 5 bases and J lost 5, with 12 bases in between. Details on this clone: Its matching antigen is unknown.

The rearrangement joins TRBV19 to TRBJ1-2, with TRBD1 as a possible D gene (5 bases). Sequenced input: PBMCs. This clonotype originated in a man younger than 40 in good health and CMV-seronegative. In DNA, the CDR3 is TGTGCCAGTAGTCCCGGGACTCTATATGGCTACACCTTC. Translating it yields CASSPGTLYGYTF.